The 23 T cell receptor beta chains below all came from one sample that was sequenced in a study of shared clonotypes between healthy human individuals. Data came from immunoSEQ multiplex PCR; TCRdb stores just in-frame clones and leaves some out. Counted here are some 510,000 clones, approximately 79% occurring once; the ten biggest clones make up 13%. What was sequenced was PBMCs. The receptors derive from a woman aged 35 to 49 in good health. Some clones in this sample may be carry-over from other donors' samples.

This clone was detected only once. For the CDR3, the DNA is TGCGCCAGCAGCTTGGCCGGTCGGGTTCGAGGGAGCACAGATACGCAGTATTTT. Protein: CASSLAGRVRGSTDTQYF. V is TRBV5-1 and J is TRBJ2-3, with D perhaps TRBD2 (5 bases). The length of the CDR3 is 18 residues. The V and J ends lost 0 bases and 0 bases respectively, with 17 bases between them. CDR1 and CDR2 (germline): SGHRS, YFSETQ.

This clone was observed a handful of times. Other DNA sequences from this sample encode an identical CDR3 as well. This chain links TRBV11-1 with TRBJ2-3; D uncertain. Deletions cut 1 base from V and 2 bases from J, with 4 bases between. Per the germline V gene, CDR1 is SGHAT and CDR2 is FQDESV (reference sequence). CDR3 length: 13 amino acids. The CDR3 sequence is CASSLGNTDTQYF. The CDR3, as DNA: TGTGCCAGCAGCTTAGGTAACACAGATACGCAGTATTTT.

This chain links TRBV5-6 with TRBJ1-2, with TRBD1 identical over 9 bases. Trimming at V came to 2 bases and at J to 3 bases, leaving 11 bases not matched to a gene. The germline gives CDR1 SGHDT, CDR2 YYEEEE. The CDR3 runs 17 residues. The CDR3 loop reads CASSFRPGQGRYYGYTF. CDR3 coding DNA: TGTGCCAGCAGCTTTCGCCCCGGACAGGGGAGGTACTATGGCTACACCTTC.

The CDR3 DNA is TGTGCCAGCAGCCGGTACGGGACAGGCCTTTTCTATGGCTACACCTTC. Its translation is CASSRYGTGLFYGYTF. The chain recombines TRBV13 with TRBJ1-2; TRBD1 matches at 8 bases. The germline gives CDR1 PRHDT, CDR2 FYEKMQ (reference sequence). The CDR3 covers 16 residues. V was clipped by 5 bases and J by 4 bases; unmatched bases: 12.

This rearrangement joins TRBV29-1 to TRBJ2-5; 10 bases are a match to TRBD2. The CDR3 totals 16 residues. The V segment lost 4 bases and the J segment 0 bases; nucleotides outside the gene matches: 8. Germline values: CDR1 SQVTM, CDR2 ANQGSEA. For the CDR3, the DNA is TGCAGCGTTGTGGCTAGCGGGAGTGGGTACCAAGAGACCCAGTACTTC. It codes for CSVVASGSGYQETQYF.

The chain is built from TRBV5-1 and TRBJ2-7, with 7 bases aligning to TRBD1. CDR1 and CDR2 from the germline V gene are SGHRS and YFSETQ. CDR3 size: 15 residues. Trimming removed 4 bases from V and 0 bases from J; junction bases left unmatched: 7. The CDR3 is CASSLSGQYSYEQYF. CDR3 sequence (DNA): TGCGCCAGCAGCCTTTCGGGACAGTACTCCTACGAGCAGTACTTC.

A note on this clone: Other DNA sequences in the same sample also yield this CDR3. CDR3 in amino acids: CASRTTGEYGYTF. CDR3 in DNA: TGTGCCAGTAGGACCACAGGGGAATATGGCTACACCTTC. The chain has TRBV19 and TRBJ1-2, with TRBD1 matching 7 bases. The CDR3 totals 13 residues. CDR1 is LNHDA and CDR2 is SQIVND in the germline V gene (reference sequence). J lost 5 bases, V lost 6 bases, and 6 bases had no gene match.

About this clone itself: A read error may be the cause here, since a much bigger clone is one base away. The chain has TRBV28 and TRBJ2-6; unclear D gene. CDR3 length: 15 amino acids. Germline V gives CDR1 MDHEN, CDR2 SYDVKM. With 3 bases removed from V and 0 bases from J, the gap between germline ends came to 6 bases. For the CDR3, the DNA is TGTGCCAGCAGTTTTCTTAGCTCTGGGGCCAACGTCCTGACTTTC. Protein: CASSFLSSGANVLTF.

This sequence joins TRBV29-1 and TRBJ2-7; 9 nucleotides align to TRBD1. Germline lookup yields CDR1 SQVTM and CDR2 ANQGSEA. After removal of 7 bases from V and 5 bases from J, the junction contained 12 bases not matched to a gene. The CDR3 is 14 residues long. The DNA of the CDR3 is TGCAGCGGGGCCATTCCGGGACAGGGTAACGAGCAGTACTTC. Its protein product is CSGAIPGQGNEQYF.

CDR3 nucleotide sequence: TGTGCCAGCAGCAAACCCCCAGGGGGGAACACCGAGGAGCTGTTTTTT. As protein: CASSKPPGGNTEELFF. The chain uses TRBV21-1 and TRBJ2-2; TRBD1 is the table's D call and was not checked against the DNA. TRBV21-1 is marked as a pseudogene. This CDR3 has 16 residues.

This clone has only a few counts. J is TRBJ1-5 and V is TRBV5-1; D perhaps matches TRBD1 (5 bases). The ends were cut back, 0 bases at V and 3 bases at J, with 7 bases in the middle. Germline V CDR1 and CDR2: SGHRS, YFSETQ. The CDR3 is made up of 14 amino acids. The CDR3 sequence: CASSLEGANQPQHF. The CDR3 coding sequence is TGCGCCAGCAGCTTGGAAGGGGCCAATCAGCCCCAGCATTTT.

This chain joins TRBV5-1 and TRBJ2-1, with D hard to call. CDR1 is SGHRS, CDR2 YFSETQ, per germline. This CDR3 has 12 amino acids. V was shortened by 0 bases and J by 8 bases, with 6 bases between the two germline ends. DNA of the CDR3: TGCGCCAGCAGCTTGGAGTTCGATGAGCAGTTCTTC. This translates into CASSLEFDEQFF.

This clone came up a few times. CDR3 protein: CASSGTGNQPQHF. CDR3 nucleotides: TGTGCCAGCAGTGGGACAGGGAATCAGCCCCAGCATTTT. The chain recombines TRBV6-6 with TRBJ1-5, with TRBD1 identical over 9 bases. Germline lookup yields CDR1 MNHNY and CDR2 SVGAGI (reference sequence). Trimming at V came to 5 bases and at J to 4 bases, leaving 0 bases not matched to a gene. The CDR3 has 13 amino acids.

The gene calls are TRBV2 and TRBJ1-2; a possible D gene is TRBD1 (5 bases). From germline, CDR1 is SNHLY and CDR2 FYNNEI. The CDR3 totals 14 residues. Trimming left V 7 bases short and J 5 bases short, with 17 bases between. The CDR3 spells CASKRGGAGYGYTF. The CDR3 DNA sequence: TGTGCCAGCAAACGGGGAGGGGCGGGGTATGGCTACACCTTC.

This rearrangement joins TRBV18 to TRBJ2-7; TRBD2 aligns across 10 bases. V shed 4 bases, J shed 3 bases, and the junction held 6 bases outside the gene matches. The CDR3 is 15 amino acids. Germline V gene sequence: CDR1 KGHSH, CDR2 LQKENI. In DNA, the CDR3 is TGTGCCAGCTCACAGGCACTAGCGGGACACTACGAGCAGTACTTC. Translating gives CASSQALAGHYEQYF.

In its sample, this clone was seen once. The chain carries TRBV4-1 and TRBJ1-4; 8 bases line up with TRBD1. CDR1 is MGHRA and CDR2 is YSYEKL in the germline V gene. The CDR3 runs to 15 residues. Trimming at V came to 1 base and at J to 6 bases, leaving 4 bases not matched to a gene. The CDR3 nucleotides are TGCGCCAGCAGCCAAGTGGACAGGGACTATGAAAAACTGTTTTTT. It yields the protein CASSQVDRDYEKLFF.

The V and J genes are TRBV6-1 and TRBJ2-7; D is possibly TRBD2 (6 bases). The CDR3 runs to 13 residues. The germline gives CDR1 MNHNS, CDR2 SASEGT. The germline V and J ends were trimmed by 5 bases and 2 bases, with 10 bases remaining between them. The CDR3 reads CASSIGTAYEQYF. In nucleotides, the CDR3 is TGTGCCAGCAGTATCGGGACTGCCTACGAGCAGTACTTC.

The rearrangement uses TRBV5-1 and TRBJ2-1; D remains ambiguous. Trimming removed 0 bases from V and 4 bases from J, with 5 bases in between. The CDR3 consists of 13 residues. Germline CDR1 reads SGHRS; CDR2 reads YFSETQ. The CDR3 sequence: CASSLDQYNEQFF. The CDR3, as DNA: TGCGCCAGCAGCTTGGATCAGTACAATGAGCAGTTCTTC.

This chain uses TRBV5-6 with TRBJ2-1; tentative D call: TRBD2 (6 bases). The V and J ends lost 9 bases and 8 bases respectively, with 21 bases between them. Germline lookup yields CDR1 SGHDT and CDR2 YYEEEE. This CDR3 comprises 14 residues. CDR3 sequence: CATTLSGGVHEQFF. The CDR3 nucleotides read TGTGCCACCACCCTTAGCGGAGGGGTCCATGAGCAGTTCTTC.

The V gene is TRBV7-9, the J gene TRBJ2-5; D could derive from TRBD1 or TRBD2 (5 bases each). CDR1 and CDR2 (germline): SEHNR, FQNEAQ (reference sequence). V lost 3 bases and J lost 7, with 12 bases in between. CDR3 length equals 13 residues. For the CDR3, the DNA is TGTGCCAGCAGCTTTGTTGAGGGGTTGACCCAGTACTTC. Protein sequence: CASSFVEGLTQYF.

This clone was recorded only once. The chain uses TRBV6-5 and TRBJ1-6, with TRBD1 as a possible D gene (6 bases). Germline lookup yields CDR1 MNHEY and CDR2 SVGAGI. CDR3 length: 14 amino acids. Trimming took off 7 bases at V and 10 bases at J, with 17 bases between the two ends. The DNA for the CDR3 is TGTGCCAGCACCAGGGGCCGTGGCAGATCACCCCTCCACTTT. Its protein is CASTRGRGRSPLHF.

This clone was observed a single time. This chain uses TRBV10-3 with TRBJ2-1; D is perhaps TRBD2 (6 bases). The CDR3 consists of 15 residues. Germline CDR1 reads ENHRY; CDR2 reads SYGVKD. The V end lost 9 bases, the J end lost 7 bases, and 22 bases lay between the germline ends. The CDR3 DNA reads TGTGCCATTAGCTCGTCAGGTCTAGCGACTAATGAGCAGTTCTTC. Its protein is CAISSSGLATNEQFF.

To note about this clone: Other nucleotide sequences in the sample specify the same CDR3. V usage is TRBV15 and J usage is TRBJ2-7, with unresolved D. The CDR3 is 13 amino acids. With 0 bases removed from V and 4 bases from J, the gap between germline ends came to 7 bases. The V gene's germline CDR1 is LNHNV and CDR2 YYDKDF (reference sequence). For the CDR3, the DNA is TGTGCCACCAGCAGAGATCTGGGATACGAGCAGTACTTC. Translated: CATSRDLGYEQYF.